The 23 T cell receptor beta chains below all came from one sample that was sequenced in a study of siplizumab effects on memory and regulatory T cells. Their antigens remain unidentified. Assay: immunoSEQ multiplex PCR; the TCRdb copy retains only in-frame clones and omits some. The data contain roughly 290 clones, roughly 70% of them singletons. It was at 37°C and for 5 to 7 days that the mixed lymphocyte reaction cells were cocultured. Specimen: CFSE-low (dividing) CD8+ T cells sorted from an allogeneic mixed lymphocyte reaction. The receptors originated from a human donor in good health; the cells came from an allogeneic mixed lymphocyte reaction.

A remark on this clone: One junction end disagrees with the germline gene, perhaps due to a read error. The CDR3 spells CASSVAIQGANYGYTF. The CDR3 bases are TGTGCCAGCAGCGTAGCCATTCAGGGAGCTAACTATGGCTACACCTTC. The V and J genes are TRBV7-9 and TRBJ1-2, with D possibly being TRBD1 (5 bases). CDR1 SEHNR and CDR2 FQNEAQ come from the germline V gene (reference sequence). The CDR3 runs to 16 residues.

This clone has only a few counts. The chain employs TRBV4-3 and TRBJ2-5, with 7 bases matching TRBD1. The germline V gene encodes CDR1 LGHNA and CDR2 YSLEER. V dropped 0 bases and J dropped 2; count of bases not matched to a gene: 9. This CDR3 comprises 17 residues. Written as DNA, the CDR3 is TGCGCCAGCAGCCAAGAAGTGGTCCGACAGGGTCAAGAGACCCAGTACTTC. It yields the protein CASSQEVVRQGQETQYF.

This rearrangement joins TRBV13 to TRBJ2-1; 7 bases fit TRBD2. J was trimmed by 10 bases and V by 5 bases; bases with no gene match: 17. The CDR3 spans 16 residues. Germline loops: CDR1 PRHDT, CDR2 FYEKMQ (reference sequence). CDR3 amino acids: CASSDTASGVLLEQFF. In nucleotides, the CDR3 is TGTGCCAGCAGCGATACTGCCAGCGGGGTCCTTCTGGAGCAGTTCTTC.

This clone was seen once. The rearrangement joins TRBV13 to TRBJ2-7, with TRBD2 as a possible D gene (7 bases). The germline gives CDR1 PRHDT, CDR2 FYEKMQ (reference sequence). CDR3 length: 14 amino acids. With 5 bases removed from V and 0 bases from J, the gap between germline ends came to 11 bases. Here the CDR3 DNA reads TGTGCCAGCAGCCCCCGGGGGGCCTCCTACGAGCAGTACTTC. Translation: CASSPRGASYEQYF.

The J gene is TRBJ2-2, the V gene TRBV5-6, with D possibly being TRBD2 (6 bases). The CDR3 extends over 13 amino acids. The germline CDR1 and CDR2 sequences are SGHDT and YYEEEE. Trimming stripped 4 bases from V and 5 bases from J, with 9 bases between. Written as DNA, the CDR3 is TGTGCCAGCAGCGGAGGAGGGACCGGGGAGCTGTTTTTT. Its translation: CASSGGGTGELFF.

This clone was seen a handful of times. The V gene is TRBV27, the J gene TRBJ2-5; weak D call: TRBD2 (6 bases). This CDR3 is 14 amino acids long. The V end was cut by 3 bases, the J end by 6 bases, with 14 bases between. In germline, CDR1 is MNHEY, CDR2 SMNVEV (reference sequence). The CDR3 DNA sequence: TGTGCCAGCAGTTTCGCGGGGCGAGGGCAGACCCAGTACTTC. Translated, it gives CASSFAGRGQTQYF.

This sequence joins TRBV6-5 and TRBJ2-3; 11 nucleotides line up with TRBD2. V shed 6 bases, J shed 5 bases, and the junction held 7 bases outside the gene matches. Germline CDR1 is MNHEY and CDR2 is SVGAGI. The CDR3 has 15 amino acids. CDR3 in amino acids: CASSPTSGAGDTQYF. The CDR3 nucleotides are TGTGCCAGCAGCCCGACTAGCGGGGCGGGAGATACGCAGTATTTT.

The rearrangement uses TRBV6-9 and TRBJ1-5, with D unclear. With 3 bases removed from V and 5 bases from J, the gap between germline ends came to 14 bases. Per the germline V gene, CDR1 is MNHGY and CDR2 is SVAAGI. The CDR3 is 15 residues long. CDR3 residues: CASSYAYRVDQPQHF. CDR3 coding DNA: TGTGCCAGCAGTTACGCCTACCGAGTAGATCAGCCCCAGCATTTT.

CDR3 amino acids: CASSTGGDLGAEAFF. CDR3 in DNA: TGTGCCAGCAGCACGGGGGGGGATCTGGGCGCTGAAGCTTTCTTT. J is TRBJ1-1 and V is TRBV7-9, with a tentative D call TRBD1 (5 bases). This CDR3 is 15 amino acids long. Germline V CDR1 and CDR2: SEHNR, FQNEAQ (reference sequence). V was pared by 5 bases and J by 6 bases, with 19 bases between.

Notes on this clone: Other nucleotide sequences from this sample produce the same CDR3. V gene TRBV9 combines with J gene TRBJ1-1; D ambiguous. This CDR3 is built from 12 residues. Trimming took off 0 bases at V and 5 bases at J, with 5 bases between the two ends. Germline loops: CDR1 SGDLS, CDR2 YYNGEE. CDR3 loop: CASSVEGTEAFF. The CDR3 region has the DNA TGTGCCAGCAGCGTAGAGGGAACTGAAGCTTTCTTT.

The chain carries TRBV4-1 and TRBJ2-1, with D unresolved. The germline CDR1 and CDR2 sequences are MGHRA and YSYEKL. The CDR3 extends over 17 amino acids. V gave up 4 bases and J gave up 0 bases, with 16 bases separating them. The chain's CDR3 is CASSLRPPEASYNEQFF. The CDR3 bases are TGCGCCAGCAGCCTCCGACCCCCCGAAGCCTCCTACAATGAGCAGTTCTTC.

This chain connects TRBV9 to TRBJ2-7; 8 positions agree with TRBD2. Germline assignment: CDR1 SGDLS and CDR2 YYNGEE. Unmatched junction bases numbered 3, after V lost 4 bases and J lost 0 bases. The CDR3 consists of 14 residues. The CDR3 nucleotides read TGTGCCAGCAGCCCAAGCGGGGGCTCCTACGAGCAGTACTTC. Translated: CASSPSGGSYEQYF.

The chain recombines TRBV7-9 with TRBJ2-7; possible D gene TRBD1, 5 bases. The V gene's germline CDR1 is SEHNR and CDR2 FQNEAQ (reference sequence). Trimming took off 1 base at V and 2 bases at J, with 9 bases between the two ends. The CDR3 covers 14 residues. Here the CDR3 reads CASSLETETYEQYF. The CDR3 nucleotides are TGTGCCAGCAGCTTAGAGACAGAAACCTACGAGCAGTACTTC.

This chain joins TRBV6-5 and TRBJ1-2; TRBD1 matches at 10 bases. This CDR3 region has 15 residues. Germline CDR1 reads MNHEY; CDR2 reads SVGAGI. The trim removed 4 bases at V and 7 bases at J, leaving 9 bases unmatched. The CDR3 loop is CASSFGQGDLRGYTF. The CDR3 DNA is TGTGCCAGCAGTTTCGGACAGGGGGATCTTCGTGGCTACACCTTC.

The V and J genes are TRBV6-1 and TRBJ2-7; 8 bases map to TRBD2. Germline CDR1 is MNHNS and CDR2 is SASEGT. Trimming cost V 2 bases and J 5 bases; bases outside gene matches: 14. This CDR3 has 17 residues. CDR3 in DNA: TGTGCCAGCAGTGAACTTGCGGGGGGCGGAGTTGCCCACGAGCAGTACTTC. Protein sequence: CASSELAGGGVAHEQYF.

This chain links TRBV6-5 with TRBJ2-1; no firm D call. The CDR3 totals 13 residues. CDR1 is MNHEY and CDR2 is SVGAGI in the germline V gene. Trimming stripped 2 bases from V and 6 bases from J, with 8 bases between. CDR3 residues: CASSYGPGNEQFF. The CDR3 coding sequence is TGTGCCAGCAGTTACGGACCCGGCAATGAGCAGTTCTTC.

V and J are TRBV27 and TRBJ1-1, with D possibly matching TRBD1 (5 bases). Germline CDR1 MNHEY, CDR2 SMNVEV (reference sequence). Trimming took off 0 bases at V and 8 bases at J, with 13 bases between the two ends. CDR3 length: 14 amino acids. CDR3 sequence: CASSLSGHPNEAFF. CDR3 nucleotide sequence: TGTGCCAGCAGTTTATCTGGACATCCGAACGAAGCTTTCTTT.

The chain employs TRBV7-9 and TRBJ2-5, with 9 bases that match TRBD2. Germline trimming cut 1 base from V and 1 base from J; bases unmatched to any gene: 4. CDR3 length equals 16 residues. In germline, CDR1 is SEHNR, CDR2 FQNEAQ (reference sequence). CDR3 loop: CASSLVPSGVQETQYF. DNA for the CDR3: TGTGCCAGCAGCTTAGTTCCTAGCGGGGTCCAAGAGACCCAGTACTTC.

The chain uses TRBV27 and TRBJ1-1; perhaps TRBD1 as D (6 bases). The CDR3 has 14 amino acids. The germline gives CDR1 MNHEY, CDR2 SMNVEV (reference sequence). The V gene lost 2 bases and the J gene lost 2 bases, with 9 bases spanning the gap. The CDR3 loop reads CASSLQGLNTEAFF. For the CDR3, the DNA is TGTGCCAGCAGTTTACAGGGGTTAAACACTGAAGCTTTCTTT.

The chain joins TRBV7-9 to TRBJ1-2; 9 positions match TRBD1. CDR3 length equals 17 residues. CDR1 is SEHNR, CDR2 FQNEAQ, per germline (reference sequence). Germline trimming cut 4 bases from V and 0 bases from J; bases unmatched to any gene: 9. Written as DNA, the CDR3 is TGTGCCAGCAGCTCGTCCCGGGACAGGGATTCTAACTATGGCTACACCTTC. This encodes CASSSSRDRDSNYGYTF. Full variable domain (outside the CDR3, taken from reference TRBV7-9 and TRBJ1-2): DTGVSQNPRHKITKRGQNVTFRCDPISEHNRLYWYRQTLGQGPEFLTYFQNEAQLEKSRLLSDRFSAERPKGSFSTLEIQRTEQGDSAMYLCASSSSRDRDSNYGYTFGSGTRLTVV.

This rearrangement joins TRBV4-1 to TRBJ2-7; TRBD1 is a possible D gene (6 bases). Germline V gene data show CDR1 as MGHRA and CDR2 as YSYEKL. Trimming stripped 3 bases from V and 6 bases from J, with 18 bases between. The CDR3 totals 15 residues. CDR3 residues: CASSQTTGYLSEQYF. DNA for the CDR3: TGCGCCAGCAGCCAGACGACAGGCTACTTAAGCGAGCAGTACTTC.

The chain joins TRBV7-9 to TRBJ1-1; D is unresolved. Trimming pared 5 bases from V and 0 bases from J, leaving 4 bases between. The CDR3 spans 12 residues. Germline V CDR1 and CDR2: SEHNR, FQNEAQ (reference sequence). The CDR3 DNA is TGTGCCAGCAGCGGAATGAACACTGAAGCTTTCTTT. It translates to CASSGMNTEAFF.

CDR3 residues: CASSWGAKGTEAFF. In DNA form, the CDR3 reads TGTGCCAGCAGTTGGGGGGCAAAGGGCACTGAAGCTTTCTTT. V usage is TRBV6-5 and J usage is TRBJ1-1; TRBD1 might be the D (6 bases). The CDR3 covers 14 residues. Germline V lookup: CDR1 MNHEY, CDR2 SVGAGI. V was pared by 4 bases and J by 4 bases, with 13 bases between.